The 30 T cell receptor beta chains below were found in one sample sequenced in a study of blood T cell repertoires in COVID-19. The table came from immunoSEQ multiplex PCR; TCRdb's copy has only in-frame clones and leaves some out. The repertoire consists of roughly 410,000 clones, with about 89% occurring once and the leading ten covering around 1.5%. Source material: peripheral blood. Receptor source: a woman in her forties with COVID-19, enrolled during active disease.

This sequence joins TRBV30 and TRBJ1-6; 8 bases are a match to TRBD1. Germline values: CDR1 GTSNPN, CDR2 SVGIG (reference sequence). The CDR3 is 16 residues long. J lost 2 bases, V lost 1 base, and 4 bases had no gene match. The CDR3: CAWSEETGAYNSPLHF. The CDR3, as DNA: TGTGCCTGGAGTGAAGAGACAGGGGCCTATAATTCACCCCTCCACTTT.

V and J are TRBV19 and TRBJ2-5; possibly TRBD1 for D (6 bases). Per germline, CDR1 LNHDA and CDR2 SQIVND (reference sequence). This CDR3 has 14 amino acids. V was clipped by 1 base and J by 4 bases, with 10 bases between them. The CDR3 region is CASSIAQGRETQYF. CDR3 sequence (DNA): TGTGCCAGTAGTATAGCCCAGGGGAGAGAGACCCAGTACTTC. Full variable domain (missing parts from reference TRBV19 and TRBJ2-5): DGGITQSPKYLFRKEGQNVTLSCEQNLNHDAMYWYRQDPGQGLRLIYYSQIVNDFQKGDIAEGYSVSREKKESFPLTVTSAQKNPTAFYLCASSIAQGRETQYFGPGTRLLVL.

The chain links TRBV19 to TRBJ2-3; possibly TRBD2 for D (5 bases). Germline V CDR1 and CDR2: LNHDA, SQIVND (reference sequence). CDR3 length: 13 amino acids. Trimming took off 5 bases at V and 6 bases at J, with 12 bases between the two ends. This CDR3 is CASSSLDSDTQYF. The CDR3 nucleotides are TGTGCCAGTAGTTCACTGGACTCTGATACGCAGTATTTT.

This chain uses TRBV10-2 with TRBJ2-3; a weak D match, TRBD2 (5 bases). Between the trimmed V and J ends, which lost 0 bases and 1 base, there was a span of 8 bases. The CDR3 runs 15 residues. Germline CDR1 WSHSY, CDR2 SAAADI. Here the CDR3 DNA reads TGCGCCAGCAGTGAGTCGACTACCGGCACAGATACGCAGTATTTT. Translating it yields CASSESTTGTDTQYF.

The rearrangement uses TRBV7-2 and TRBJ1-2; TRBD1 agrees at 8 bases. The CDR3 has 17 residues. Germline V CDR1 and CDR2: SGHTA, FQGNSA. Germline trimming cut 1 base from V and 4 bases from J; bases unmatched to any gene: 11. The CDR3 DNA reads TGTGCCAGCAGCTTAGAACCGGACAGGGAGGAAGCCTATGGCTACACCTTC. This gives the protein CASSLEPDREEAYGYTF.

The V gene is TRBV4-3, the J gene TRBJ2-1; maybe TRBD1 (6 bases). Germline loops: CDR1 LGHNA, CDR2 YSLEER. This CDR3 comprises 14 residues. V lost 5 bases and J lost 10, with 18 bases in between. The CDR3 DNA is TGCGCCAGCAGCTCAGGGTACAGGGAGTTGGAGCAGTTCTTC. It translates to CASSSGYRELEQFF.

The chain combines TRBV11-2 with TRBJ2-7; 7 positions agree with TRBD2. After removal of 3 bases from V and 3 bases from J, the junction contained 11 bases not matched to a gene. Germline-derived CDR1 and CDR2 are SGHAT and FQNNGV. This CDR3 comprises 16 residues. The CDR3 region has the DNA TGTGCCAGCAGCTTCGACGATATAGGGAGGGTCTACGAGCAGTACTTC. This codes for CASSFDDIGRVYEQYF.

The chain carries TRBV6-1 and TRBJ1-1; no reliable D call. Germline V gene sequence: CDR1 MNHNS, CDR2 SASEGT. The CDR3 runs to 14 residues. The V gene lost 2 bases and the J gene lost 0 bases, with 7 bases spanning the gap. In DNA, the CDR3 is TGTGCCAGCAGTGAATCGGTTATGAACACTGAAGCTTTCTTT. It yields the protein CASSESVMNTEAFF.

The J gene is TRBJ2-3, the V gene TRBV19; TRBD1 might be the D (5 bases). V gave up 6 bases and J gave up 5 bases, with 12 bases separating them. The CDR3 covers 13 residues. Germline values: CDR1 LNHDA, CDR2 SQIVND (reference sequence). Here the CDR3 DNA reads TGTGCCAGTAGCGCAGGGTATAAAGATACGCAGTATTTT. Translated, it gives CASSAGYKDTQYF.

The rearrangement uses TRBV19 and TRBJ2-1, with 12 bases aligning to TRBD2. Trimming removed 7 bases from V and 9 bases from J; junction bases left unmatched: 10. Germline CDR1 and CDR2: LNHDA and SQIVND (reference sequence). The CDR3 runs to 15 residues. The CDR3 nucleotides read TGTGCCAGTAATCTTCTAGCGGGAGGGCCCGGTGAGCAGTTCTTC. It yields the protein CASNLLAGGPGEQFF.

The rearrangement uses TRBV9 and TRBJ2-2; TRBD1 aligns across 11 bases. With 2 bases clipped from V and 5 bases from J, the junction kept 2 bases outside the gene matches. The CDR3 length is 15 residues. Germline CDR1 SGDLS, CDR2 YYNGEE. The CDR3 nucleotides are TGTGCCAGCAGCGTTAGGGACAGGGGGACCGGGGAGCTGTTTTTT. Residues: CASSVRDRGTGELFF.

V is TRBV18 and J is TRBJ2-3, with 10 bases fitting TRBD2. Germline V gene data show CDR1 as KGHSH and CDR2 as LQKENI. V shed 3 bases, J shed 1 base, and the junction held 16 bases outside the gene matches. The CDR3 is made up of 20 amino acids. The CDR3 loop is CASSPLASGRLNLGTDTQYF. The CDR3 DNA follows: TGTGCCAGCTCACCGTTGGCTAGCGGGAGACTAAATCTAGGCACAGATACGCAGTATTTT.

The chain has TRBV6-5 and TRBJ1-2, with a tentative D call TRBD1 (5 bases). This CDR3 contains 13 residues. Per the germline V gene, CDR1 is MNHEY and CDR2 is SVGAGI. The V end was cut by 6 bases, the J end by 3 bases, with 11 bases between. This chain's CDR3 is CASRSGGDYGYTF. DNA for the CDR3: TGTGCCAGCAGATCCGGGGGGGACTATGGCTACACCTTC.

The chain combines TRBV7-2 with TRBJ2-1, with D possibly being TRBD2 (5 bases). The CDR3 covers 13 residues. Germline CDR1 reads SGHTA; CDR2 reads FQGNSA. V lost 6 bases and J lost 12, with 18 bases in between. The CDR3 bases are TGTGCCAGCAGTGAGCTATCCGGGATGGGGCAGTTCTTC. Translation: CASSELSGMGQFF.

The V call is TRBV4-3, the J call TRBJ1-2; no clear D. The CDR3 runs 15 residues. V was pared by 0 bases and J by 4 bases, with 12 bases between. Germline values: CDR1 LGHNA, CDR2 YSLEER. This CDR3 is CASSQDAARGYGYTF. CDR3 nucleotides: TGCGCCAGCAGCCAAGATGCGGCGCGGGGCTATGGCTACACCTTC.

This clone was detected once. Here the CDR3 DNA reads TGTGCCAGCAGTTTACCTGAACTAAATCAGCCCCAGCATTTT. It is translated as CASSLPELNQPQHF. This chain connects TRBV28 to TRBJ1-5; unclear D gene. The CDR3 length is 14 residues. Per the germline V gene, CDR1 is MDHEN and CDR2 is SYDVKM. The V end lost 2 bases, the J end lost 4 bases, and 9 bases lay between the germline ends.

The J gene is TRBJ2-7, the V gene TRBV7-9; 10 nucleotides agree with TRBD1. The V segment lost 5 bases and the J segment 3 bases; nucleotides outside the gene matches: 10. The CDR3 is 16 residues long. Germline CDR1 is SEHNR and CDR2 is FQNEAQ (reference sequence). This chain's CDR3 is CASSANSGTGDYEQYF. As DNA, the CDR3 is TGTGCCAGCAGCGCGAATTCCGGGACAGGGGACTACGAGCAGTACTTC.

In DNA form, the CDR3 reads TGTGCCAGCAGCTTAGAATTGGGCTACACTGAAGCTTTCTTT. As protein: CASSLELGYTEAFF. This chain uses TRBV7-8 with TRBJ1-1, with D unclear. Trimming stripped 1 base from V and 3 bases from J, with 9 bases between. This CDR3 is built from 14 residues. CDR1 and CDR2 from the germline V gene are SGHVS and FQNEAQ.

This clone was seen a handful of times. This chain uses TRBV28 with TRBJ1-2; 8 bases are a match to TRBD1. This CDR3 has 14 amino acids. J gave up 5 bases and V 9 bases, and 11 bases lay outside the gene matches. CDR1 is MDHEN, CDR2 SYDVKM, per germline. In DNA, the CDR3 is TGTGCCAGTGGGCCCAGGGGGCGACCTTATGGCTACACCTTC. It encodes CASGPRGRPYGYTF.

V is TRBV29-1 and J is TRBJ2-5; 9 nucleotides agree with TRBD1. The CDR3 loop spans 13 amino acids. V shed 5 bases, J shed 2 bases, and the junction held 3 bases outside the gene matches. CDR1 is SQVTM and CDR2 is ANQGSEA in the germline V gene. The CDR3 coding sequence is TGCAGCGTTTTGACAGGGGGTCAAGAGACCCAGTACTTC. Translated, it gives CSVLTGGQETQYF.

The V call is TRBV4-1, the J call TRBJ2-1; D may be TRBD1 (6 bases). V was pared by 7 bases and J by 0 bases, with 13 bases between. The germline V gene encodes CDR1 MGHRA and CDR2 YSYEKL. CDR3 length: 15 amino acids. Here the CDR3 DNA reads TGCGCCAGCAACACCAGACAGGCCTCCTACAATGAGCAGTTCTTC. This sequence encodes CASNTRQASYNEQFF.

V gene TRBV19 combines with J gene TRBJ2-1; D not resolved. This CDR3 has 12 amino acids. Trimming left V 3 bases short and J 11 bases short, with 11 bases between. Looked up from germline, CDR1 is LNHDA and CDR2 is SQIVND (reference sequence). This CDR3 is CASSIPSGQQFF. The DNA of the CDR3 is TGTGCCAGTAGTATCCCTTCTGGGCAGCAGTTCTTC.

The chain employs TRBV10-2 and TRBJ1-2; 9 bases fit TRBD1. Per the germline V gene, CDR1 is WSHSY and CDR2 is SAAADI. The CDR3 is 13 residues long. V dropped 6 bases and J dropped 8; count of bases not matched to a gene: 7. CDR3 amino acids: CASRGQGLLGYTF. CDR3 DNA sequence: TGCGCCAGCAGAGGACAGGGGCTTTTGGGCTACACCTTC.

The chain is built from TRBV19 and TRBJ1-5; the match to TRBD1 covers 7 bases. Germline CDR1 LNHDA, CDR2 SQIVND (reference sequence). The CDR3 contains 15 residues. With V trimmed by 3 bases and J by 4 bases, 6 bases remained unmatched. CDR3 amino acids: CASSIEGGPNQPQHF. The CDR3 nucleotides are TGTGCCAGTAGTATTGAAGGGGGCCCGAATCAGCCCCAGCATTTT.

The chain has TRBV5-5 and TRBJ1-5, with 9 bases fitting TRBD1. V shed 2 bases, J shed 5 bases, and the junction held 8 bases outside the gene matches. The V gene's germline CDR1 is SGHKS and CDR2 YYEKEE (reference sequence). This CDR3 is built from 16 residues. The CDR3 here is CASSFSGTGYDQPQHF. DNA of the CDR3: TGTGCCAGCAGCTTCTCCGGGACAGGGTACGATCAGCCCCAGCATTTT.

V usage is TRBV19 and J usage is TRBJ1-3, with D perhaps TRBD1 (6 bases). This CDR3 has 17 amino acids. V gave up 2 bases and J gave up 0 bases, with 14 bases separating them. Germline CDR1 and CDR2: LNHDA and SQIVND (reference sequence). CDR3 coding DNA: TGTGCCAGTAGTATATGGGGGCCCAACACCTCTGGAAACACCATATATTTT. Translation: CASSIWGPNTSGNTIYF. The full variable domain, its missing parts supplied by reference TRBV19 and TRBJ1-3, is DGGITQSPKYLFRKEGQNVTLSCEQNLNHDAMYWYRQDPGQGLRLIYYSQIVNDFQKGDIAEGYSVSREKKESFPLTVTSAQKNPTAFYLCASSIWGPNTSGNTIYFGEGSWLTVV.

V and J are TRBV6-1 and TRBJ2-6, with 7 bases identical to TRBD2. V lost 11 bases, J lost 0 bases, and 4 bases stayed unmatched. The CDR3 has 14 residues. The germline V gene encodes CDR1 MNHNS and CDR2 SASEGT. The CDR3 DNA sequence: TGTGCCGGCGGGAGAAGCTCTGGGGCCAACGTCCTGACTTTC. Its protein is CAGGRSSGANVLTF.

This clone was detected a few times. The chain recombines TRBV30 with TRBJ1-1; TRBD1 is a possible D gene (5 bases). Germline loops: CDR1 GTSNPN, CDR2 SVGIG (reference sequence). V gave up 4 bases and J gave up 1 base, with 16 bases separating them. There are 15 residues in the CDR3. The CDR3, as DNA: TGTGCCTGGAATCATGATATCCAGGGGAACACTGAAGCTTTCTTT. It specifies CAWNHDIQGNTEAFF.

The gene calls are TRBV6-1 and TRBJ1-5, with D possibly TRBD1 on 6 matching bases. This CDR3 comprises 14 residues. Trimming took off 2 bases at V and 9 bases at J, with 14 bases between the two ends. In germline, CDR1 is MNHNS, CDR2 SASEGT. CDR3 nucleotides: TGTGCCAGCAGTGAAAGGACAGACCCATGGCCCCAGCATTTT. Translating gives CASSERTDPWPQHF.

DNA of the CDR3: TGTGCCAGTAGTAGGGTCGGGGGGGACGAGCAGTACTTC. It codes for CASSRVGGDEQYF. The chain is built from TRBV19 and TRBJ2-7; 8 nucleotides align to TRBD2. Germline lookup yields CDR1 LNHDA and CDR2 SQIVND (reference sequence). After removal of 4 bases from V and 5 bases from J, the junction contained 4 bases not matched to a gene. The CDR3 has 13 residues.